Listed here are 19 T cell receptor beta chains from one sample, sequenced in a study of T cell repertoires in cytomegalovirus infection. TCRdb independently ran MiXCR on the reads; one entry per CDR3 protein. Here the sample spans about 320,000 distinct CDR3 sequences, 9% to 9.5% being singletons. The sequenced material came from PBMCs. The receptors were sampled from a human donor in good health (CMV status not recorded). Some clones in this sample may be carry-over from other donors' samples.

This clonotype was observed many times. The chain couples TRBV12-3 or TRBV12-4 to TRBJ1-2; 7 bases map to TRBD1. The junction had 17 bases not matched to a gene; V was cut back by 2 bases and J by 2 bases. The CDR3 has 19 residues. The DNA of the CDR3 is TGTGCCAGCAGTTTAATTCGGACAGGTAGTAGCGGCGGCAACTATGGCTACACCTTC. This gives the protein CASSLIRTGSSGGNYGYTF.

This clonotype was seen a few times. This chain uses TRBV7-9 with TRBJ1-2; TRBD1 is a possible D gene (6 bases). This CDR3 region has 16 residues. V was shortened by 1 base and J by 3 bases, with 15 bases between the two germline ends. The germline gives CDR1 SEHNR, CDR2 FQNEAQ (reference sequence). Here the CDR3 reads CASSLVGDNSHYGYTF. CDR3 bases: TGTGCCAGCAGCTTAGTTGGGGACAACAGTCACTATGGCTACACCTTC.

Only a few counts were recorded for this clonotype. J is TRBJ1-5 and V is TRBV25-1; no reliable D call. The CDR3 runs 13 residues. V lost 3 bases and J lost 3, with 6 bases in between. Germline V gene lookup returns CDR1 MGHDK and CDR2 SYGVNS. The CDR3 region has the DNA TGTGCCAGCAGTGATAGGAACAATCAGCCCCAGCATTTT. Amino acid sequence: CASSDRNNQPQHF.

This clonotype was found a few times. V usage is TRBV4-3 and J usage is TRBJ2-7; TRBD1 agrees at 12 bases. Trimming took 0 bases from V and 5 from J; bases not matched to a gene: 8. Germline CDR1 is LGHNA and CDR2 is YSLEER. The length of the CDR3 is 17 residues. The DNA of the CDR3 is TGCGCCAGCAGCCAAGATCTGGGGACAGGGGGCCCTCACGAGCAGTACTTC. Protein sequence: CASSQDLGTGGPHEQYF.

The V and J genes are TRBV6-2 or TRBV6-3 and TRBJ2-7; D call uncertain. The CDR3 sequence is 14 residues long. Germline V gene sequence: CDR1 MNHEY, CDR2 SVGEGT. Trimming removed 2 bases at V and 6 bases at J, with 14 bases between. In nucleotides, the CDR3 is TGTGCCAGCAGTTACCCCGGGCCCTCGGGCGAGCAGTACTTC. Translated, it gives CASSYPGPSGEQYF.

The chain uses TRBV29-1 and TRBJ2-1; D call uncertain. The CDR3 consists of 12 residues. Trimming shortened V by 4 bases and J by 5 bases, and 9 bases separated the two germline ends. Germline V gene lookup returns CDR1 SQVTM and CDR2 ANQGSEA. The CDR3 is CSVGVVNNEQFF. The CDR3 region has the DNA TGCAGCGTTGGAGTCGTAAACAATGAGCAGTTCTTC.

This clonotype has ten or more counts. The genes are TRBV7-2 and TRBJ1-6; D is uncertain. Germline V CDR1 and CDR2: SGHTA, FQGNSA. Between the trimmed V and J ends, which lost 2 bases and 4 bases, there was a span of 9 bases. The CDR3 spans 15 residues. CDR3 nucleotide sequence: TGTGCCAGCAGCTTAAGCCCCAGATATAATTCACCCCTCCACTTT. Residues: CASSLSPRYNSPLHF.

With regard to this clonotype: This may come from a read error, since a much larger clone is one base off. The chain carries TRBV2 and TRBJ2-3; a weak D match, TRBD2 (5 bases). CDR1 is SNHLY and CDR2 is FYNNEI in the germline V gene. The CDR3 runs to 15 residues. The CDR3 DNA reads as TGTGCCAGCAGTCTAGAGGATTCTAGCACAGATACGCGGTATTTT. This gives the protein CASSLEDSSTDTRYF.

Ten or more counts support this clonotype. This chain connects TRBV12-3 or TRBV12-4 to TRBJ1-4; TRBD1 agrees at 7 bases. Germline trimming cut 6 bases from V and 5 bases from J; bases unmatched to any gene: 15. The CDR3 loop spans 17 amino acids. CDR3 sequence: CASSPNSRSRGNEKLFF. In DNA form, the CDR3 reads TGTGCCAGCAGCCCGAATTCTCGGAGCAGGGGGAATGAAAAACTGTTTTTT.

The chain couples TRBV7-2 to TRBJ1-6; perhaps TRBD1 as D (5 bases). Trimming stripped 6 bases from V and 0 bases from J, with 15 bases between. Germline V gene sequence: CDR1 SGHTA, CDR2 FQGNSA. CDR3 length: 17 amino acids. The CDR3 protein is CASRGTEGSSYNSPLHF. CDR3 DNA sequence: TGTGCCAGCAGGGGGACGGAGGGGAGCTCCTATAATTCACCCCTCCACTTT.

V gene TRBV27 combines with J gene TRBJ2-1, with TRBD1 identical over 12 bases. This CDR3 has 14 residues. The germline V gene encodes CDR1 MNHEY and CDR2 SMNVEV (reference sequence). The ends lost 6 bases at V and 6 bases at J; junction bases unmatched: 3. The CDR3, as DNA: TGTGCCAGCAGGGGACAGGGGGCGGTCAATGAGCAGTTCTTC. Translated, it gives CASRGQGAVNEQFF.

This clonotype was counted many times. Compared with germline, one end of the junction differs, possibly owing to a read error. V usage is TRBV6-1 and J usage is TRBJ2-1, with 9 bases lining up with TRBD2. Looked up from germline, CDR1 is MNHNS and CDR2 is SASEGT. The CDR3 runs to 15 residues. DNA of the CDR3: TGTGCCAGCAGAGAAGCGGGAGGAGGGGTGGATGAGCAGTTCTTC. This encodes CASREAGGGVDEQFF.

This clonotype was recorded many times. The V and J genes are TRBV6-5 and TRBJ1-1; a weak D match, TRBD1 (5 bases). Trimming removed 1 base at V and 1 base at J, with 10 bases between. This CDR3 region has 15 residues. CDR1 and CDR2 from the germline V gene are MNHEY and SVGAGI. CDR3 sequence: CASSYLGGQNTEAFF. In nucleotides, the CDR3 is TGTGCCAGCAGTTACTTGGGGGGTCAGAACACTGAAGCTTTCTTT.

The CDR3 sequence is CATSDPMPGEGNQPQHF. CDR3 nucleotides: TGTGCCACCAGTGACCCTATGCCAGGGGAGGGCAATCAGCCCCAGCATTTT. The rearrangement uses TRBV24-1 and TRBJ1-5, with D possibly being TRBD1 (6 bases). Trimming took off 4 bases at V and 2 bases at J, with 17 bases between the two ends. The CDR3 covers 17 residues. Germline V lookup: CDR1 KGHDR, CDR2 SFDVKD.

The chain employs TRBV19 and TRBJ2-1; D is unresolved. The germline V gene has CDR1 LNHDA and CDR2 SQIVND (reference sequence). The CDR3 loop spans 13 amino acids. Deletions cut 4 bases from V and 7 bases from J, with 11 bases between. DNA of the CDR3: TGTGCCAGTAGTAACTTCGTAAGTAATGAGCAGTTCTTC. Translation: CASSNFVSNEQFF.

This clonotype was seen a handful of times. The chain uses TRBV28 and TRBJ2-3; 8 bases agree with TRBD2. This CDR3 comprises 15 residues. V lost 6 bases and J lost 0; bases outside the gene matches: 5. Germline lookup yields CDR1 MDHEN and CDR2 SYDVKM. Here the CDR3 reads CASRPAGASTDTQYF. CDR3 nucleotides: TGTGCCAGCAGGCCAGCGGGAGCTAGCACAGATACGCAGTATTTT.

In this sample, this clonotype turned up many times. CDR3 residues: CASSLHSGREETQYF. The CDR3 DNA reads TGTGCCAGCAGCTTACACAGCGGGAGGGAAGAGACCCAGTACTTC. The V gene is TRBV7-2, the J gene TRBJ2-5; 10 nucleotides agree with TRBD2. The CDR3 has 15 residues. Germline V CDR1 and CDR2: SGHTA, FQGNSA. Trimming took 2 bases from V and 3 from J; bases not matched to a gene: 3.

In its sample, this clonotype was seen many times. V gene TRBV14 combines with J gene TRBJ1-5; a possible D gene is TRBD1 (5 bases). Trimming left V 0 bases short and J 5 bases short, with 17 bases between. The CDR3 covers 17 residues. CDR1 and CDR2 from the germline V gene are SGHDN and FVKESK. CDR3 coding DNA: TGTGCCAGCAGCCAAGATCGGGAGACAGAGGGCCATCAGCCCCAGCATTTT. This encodes CASSQDRETEGHQPQHF. The variable domain in full, with the rest retrieved from reference TRBV14 and TRBJ1-5, is EAGVTQFPSHSVIEKGQTVTLRCDPISGHDNLYWYRRVMGKEIKFLLHFVKESKQDESGMPNNRFLAERTGGTYSTLKVQPAELEDSGVYFCASSQDRETEGHQPQHFGDGTRLSIL.

This clonotype showed up just a few times. This chain uses TRBV6-2 or TRBV6-3 with TRBJ2-6; TRBD1 agrees at 7 bases. This CDR3 comprises 16 residues. CDR1 is MNHEY, CDR2 SVGEGT, per germline. V was pared by 4 bases and J by 2 bases, with 5 bases of the junction left unmatched. CDR3 in amino acids: CASSLGQPPGANVLTF. As DNA, the CDR3 is TGTGCCAGCAGTTTGGGACAGCCCCCTGGGGCCAACGTCCTGACTTTC.